Presented here are 17 T cell receptor beta chains from one specimen sequenced in a study of shared clonotypes between healthy human individuals (dated by TCRdb to the early 2020s). The library was obtained by the immunoSEQ multiplex PCR assay. Drawn from immuneACCESS, this table holds only the in-frame rearrangements with V and J called that TCRdb kept. Clones are partly lost; checked studies trace under half to an unresolved V gene and leave the rest unexplained. This sample lists about 2 million clones; 90% to 95% were detected once. Of the sample, around 0.13% falls within the top ten clones. What was sequenced was naive CD4+ T cells sorted from blood. The cell subset or site label here, explained by the study, means: CD45RA+ positively selected. These receptors came from a man aged 18 to 30 in good health.

This chain connects TRBV7-9 to TRBJ2-3; D remains unclear. CDR3 size: 16 residues. Deletions cut 5 bases from V and 6 bases from J, with 21 bases between. Per germline, CDR1 SEHNR and CDR2 FQNEAQ (reference sequence). In nucleotides, the CDR3 is TGTGCCAGCAGCCTCCTCAGGTTGGGGAAGGCCGATACGCAGTATTTT. This encodes CASSLLRLGKADTQYF.

This chain links TRBV6-6 with TRBJ2-2; D is undetermined. The CDR3 runs to 12 residues. The germline V gene has CDR1 MNHNY and CDR2 SVGAGI (reference sequence). Between the trimmed V and J ends, which lost 4 bases and 4 bases, there was a span of 4 bases. This chain's CDR3 is CASSSGTGELFF. The CDR3 DNA follows: TGTGCCAGCAGTTCTGGCACCGGGGAGCTGTTTTTT.

The rearrangement joins TRBV2 to TRBJ2-2; D remains ambiguous. The J call may be wrong; the DNA end is better matched by TRBJ1-4. CDR1 SNHLY and CDR2 FYNNEI come from the germline V gene. This CDR3 comprises 14 residues. CDR3 sequence (DNA): TGTGCCAGCGGGGAAGGACTAGCCTACCAAAAACTGTTTTTT. This translates into CASGEGLAYQKLFF.

V gene TRBV5-4 combines with J gene TRBJ1-4, with D maybe TRBD1 (5 bases). V was pared by 4 bases and J by 0 bases, with 13 bases between. The germline V gene encodes CDR1 SGHNT and CDR2 YYREEE (reference sequence). The CDR3 totals 16 residues. The CDR3 DNA reads TGTGCCAGCAGCACGGGCGGGACGGCAACTAATGAAAAACTGTTTTTT. This sequence encodes CASSTGGTATNEKLFF.

The gene calls are TRBV7-9 and TRBJ2-1; the match to TRBD2 covers 11 bases. CDR3 size: 17 residues. CDR1 and CDR2 (germline): SEHNR, FQNEAQ (reference sequence). V was pared by 5 bases and J by 2 bases, with 8 bases of the junction left unmatched. This CDR3 reads CASSPSSGGSPYNEQFF. The CDR3 nucleotides are TGTGCCAGCAGCCCATCTAGCGGGGGGTCCCCCTACAATGAGCAGTTCTTC.

The rearrangement uses TRBV11-2 and TRBJ2-7; 10 bases match TRBD2. This CDR3 is 16 amino acids long. The germline gives CDR1 SGHAT, CDR2 FQNNGV. The V and J ends lost 5 bases and 4 bases, in that order; junction bases with no gene match: 11. The DNA for the CDR3 is TGTGCCAGCAGCCCAGTCGCTAGCGGGGGAGCTTACGAGCAGTACTTC. This sequence encodes CASSPVASGGAYEQYF.

The rearrangement joins TRBV10-3 to TRBJ1-2, with a weak D call TRBD1 (5 bases). V was trimmed by 4 bases and J by 0 bases, leaving 27 bases between them. The CDR3 runs 20 residues. Germline CDR1 ENHRY, CDR2 SYGVKD. The chain's CDR3 is CAISVKVRKTRDGPNYGYTF. DNA of the CDR3: TGTGCCATCAGTGTGAAGGTGCGAAAAACCCGGGACGGACCTAACTATGGCTACACCTTC.

This rearrangement joins TRBV10-3 to TRBJ2-3, with TRBD1 as a possible D gene (6 bases). The CDR3 is 16 residues long. V was clipped by 4 bases and J by 0 bases, with 14 bases between them. In germline, CDR1 is ENHRY, CDR2 SYGVKD. This CDR3 reads CAISGGLGLSTDTQYF. CDR3 bases: TGTGCCATCAGTGGGGGGCTGGGGCTTAGCACAGATACGCAGTATTTT.

This rearrangement joins TRBV9 to TRBJ2-2; 15 bases map to TRBD2. The V gene's germline CDR1 is SGDLS and CDR2 YYNGEE. This CDR3 has 18 residues. The V segment lost 1 base and the J segment 4 bases; nucleotides outside the gene matches: 5. DNA of the CDR3: TGTGCCAGCAGCGTACTGGGACTAGCGGGAGGAAGCACCGGGGAGCTGTTTTTT. Its protein is CASSVLGLAGGSTGELFF.

V and J are TRBV6-1 and TRBJ1-2; TRBD1 agrees at 9 bases. V shed 1 base and J 13 bases; nucleotides not matched to a gene: 7. This CDR3 region has 13 residues. Per the germline V gene, CDR1 is MNHNS and CDR2 is SASEGT. The CDR3 bases are TGTGCCAGCAGTGAAGGGGGACAGGGTTTGGGCACCTTC. Translated, it gives CASSEGGQGLGTF.

The chain combines TRBV6-1 with TRBJ2-7, with 8 bases lining up with TRBD2. Germline V gene sequence: CDR1 MNHNS, CDR2 SASEGT. The CDR3 is 15 amino acids. Trimming cost V 6 bases and J 2 bases; bases outside gene matches: 9. The CDR3 here is CASRFVSGGAYEQYF. In DNA form, the CDR3 reads TGTGCCAGCAGGTTTGTTTCCGGGGGGGCCTACGAGCAGTACTTC.

CDR3 sequence reads: CASSSWTGEPLHF. The CDR3 DNA is TGTGCCAGCAGCTCCTGGACAGGAGAGCCCCTCCACTTT. The gene calls are TRBV5-5 and TRBJ1-6; 7 nucleotides agree with TRBD1. The CDR3 contains 13 residues. CDR1 is SGHKS and CDR2 is YYEKEE in the germline V gene (reference sequence). After removal of 3 bases from V and 13 bases from J, the junction contained 7 bases not matched to a gene.

The chain has TRBV10-1 and TRBJ2-2; D is perhaps TRBD1 or TRBD2 (6 bases each). V lost 5 bases, J lost 4 bases, and 8 bases lay in between. Germline V lookup: CDR1 WNHNN, CDR2 SYGVQD (reference sequence). The CDR3 is made up of 13 amino acids. The CDR3 protein is CASSKGGTGELFF. CDR3 nucleotides: TGCGCCAGCAGTAAGGGGGGCACCGGGGAGCTGTTTTTT.

The chain has TRBV5-1 and TRBJ2-6; D unresolved. Germline V gene sequence: CDR1 SGHRS, CDR2 YFSETQ. Between the trimmed V and J ends, which lost 5 bases and 0 bases, there was a span of 9 bases. The CDR3 has 15 amino acids. For the CDR3, the DNA is TGCGCCAGCAGGACCGAAAGCTCTGGGGCCAACGTCCTGACTTTC. Residues: CASRTESSGANVLTF.

This clone has just one count. The rearrangement links TRBV19 to TRBJ2-5; no clear D. CDR3 length equals 19 residues. Germline lookup yields CDR1 LNHDA and CDR2 SQIVND (reference sequence). Trimming shortened V by 5 bases and J by 2 bases, and 27 bases separated the two germline ends. CDR3 protein: CASSDNPRRVTNPQETQYF. The CDR3 nucleotides are TGTGCCAGTAGTGACAACCCGCGTCGCGTTACGAACCCGCAAGAGACCCAGTACTTC.

The chain carries TRBV2 and TRBJ1-3; tentatively, D is TRBD1 (5 bases). Germline V gene data show CDR1 as SNHLY and CDR2 as FYNNEI. The length of the CDR3 is 11 residues. V lost 6 bases to trimming and J lost 8 bases, with 8 bases between them. This CDR3 reads CASSREYTIYF. The CDR3 DNA follows: TGTGCCAGCAGCAGGGAGTACACCATATATTTT.

This clone was observed a single time. The rearrangement joins TRBV15 to TRBJ1-3; D unresolved. This CDR3 contains 15 residues. Germline V gives CDR1 LNHNV, CDR2 YYDKDF (reference sequence). The V end lost 0 bases, the J end lost 2 bases, and 8 bases lay between the germline ends. In DNA, the CDR3 is TGTGCCACCAGCAGAGATGTAGGGACTGGAAACACCATATATTTT. Protein: CATSRDVGTGNTIYF.